A selection of T cell receptor beta chains follows, all from one sample in a study of molecular identifiers for immune sequencing clone quantification. From the PCR reads, TCRdb called clonotypes with MiXCR, one entry per CDR3 protein. The sample carries some 650,000 distinct CDR3 sequences, around 20% recorded once. Material for sequencing was naive CD8+ T cells from blood, with Jurkat cell RNA spiked in. These receptor sequences come from a human donor in good health. Some libraries in this study had Jurkat cell RNA spiked in. Each CDR3 is given with its conserved first and last residue. Each record gives: D gene, V gene, J gene, clone size, CDR3 protein, CDR3 DNA. A D gene is named only where the DNA matches it firmly. Size is omitted from some rows. Given values are once, few, many or a class for expanded clones.

d_gene: TRBD1
v_gene: TRBV29-1
j_gene: TRBJ1-1
abundance: many
CDR3aa: CSVESQGALLFRNTEAFF
CDR3nt: TGCAGCGTTGAGTCACAGGGGGCTCTTTTATTTCGGAACACTGAAGCTTTCTTT

d_gene: TRBD1
v_gene: TRBV27
j_gene: TRBJ2-7
abundance: few
CDR3aa: CASSPGTGGRWYEQYF
CDR3nt: TGTGCCAGCAGTCCCGGGACAGGGGGCCGTTGGTACGAGCAGTACTTC

d_gene: NA
v_gene: TRBV19
j_gene: TRBJ2-1
abundance: NA
CDR3aa: CASSIGGYSYNEQFF
CDR3nt: TGTGCCAGTAGTATAGGGGGGTATAGCTACAATGAGCAGTTCTTC

d_gene: TRBD1
v_gene: TRBV27
j_gene: TRBJ1-5
abundance: few
CDR3aa: CASSLTGANQPQHF
CDR3nt: TGTGCCAGCAGTTTGACAGGGGCAAATCAGCCCCAGCATTTT

d_gene: NA
v_gene: TRBV6-2/TRBV6-3
j_gene: TRBJ1-1
abundance: many
CDR3aa: CASSYYGGNTEAFF
CDR3nt: TGTGCCAGCAGTTACTACGGGGGCAACACTGAAGCTTTCTTT

d_gene: NA
v_gene: TRBV7-9
j_gene: TRBJ2-1
abundance: NA
CDR3aa: CASSLGAGVSTYNEQFF
CDR3nt: TGTGCCAGCAGCTTAGGAGCCGGGGTCTCCACCTACAATGAGCAGTTCTTC

d_gene: TRBD1
v_gene: TRBV12-3/TRBV12-4
j_gene: TRBJ2-5
abundance: many
CDR3aa: CASSATTGAQETQYF
CDR3nt: TGTGCCAGCAGTGCGACGACAGGGGCGCAAGAGACCCAGTACTTC

d_gene: NA
v_gene: TRBV28
j_gene: TRBJ2-5
abundance: many
CDR3aa: CASKAVLEGGQETQYF
CDR3nt: TGTGCCAGCAAGGCTGTCTTAGAAGGGGGCCAAGAGACCCAGTACTTC

d_gene: NA
v_gene: TRBV4-3
j_gene: TRBJ2-3
abundance: many
CDR3aa: CASSQNHGTQYF
CDR3nt: TGCGCCAGCAGCCAAAACCATGGTACGCAGTATTTT

d_gene: TRBD2
v_gene: TRBV27
j_gene: TRBJ2-1
abundance: many
CDR3aa: CASRGLAPYNEQFF
CDR3nt: TGTGCCAGCAGGGGACTAGCGCCCTACAATGAGCAGTTCTTC

d_gene: TRBD2
v_gene: TRBV6-2/TRBV6-3
j_gene: TRBJ2-2
abundance: many
CDR3aa: CASSQAGPVPGGELFF
CDR3nt: TGTGCCAGCAGTCAAGCGGGACCCGTCCCAGGCGGGGAGCTGTTTTTT